This T cell receptor (beta chain) was recorded in a study of blood T cell repertoires in COVID-19 (TCRdb year 2020). A note on the overall study: Samples from collaborators originated in the United States, Italy and Spain and spanned both the acute and convalescent phases of COVID-19. The prospective study material was composed of cDNA or gDNA derived from T cells, B-cell-depleted T cells, or PBMCs. Subjects who had been exposed to COVID-19, were actively infected with it, or had recovered from it provided the deeply sampled blood TCRbeta repertoires that made up the dataset. The repertoires were released in a freely available public database meant as a resource for research on the immune response to SARS-CoV-2. The samples were drawn from two sources: the first 160 participants of the ongoing ImmuneRACE study, and over 950 subjects contributed by 6 global collaborators. Sample metadata almost always included a de-identified subject ID, COVID-19 status, age in years and sex. HLA class I and class II types, where available, came from metadata supplied by the sample provider rather than from assay-based typing.

Participants in the prospective study were enrolled through a virtual design, were aged about 18 to 100 years, and lived in roughly 24 United States geographic areas. To assign participants to cohorts, the prospective study relied on clinical history that participants themselves reported in a screening survey and a study questionnaire. ImmuneRACE Cohort 3 recovered participants were defined by two consecutive negative NP/OP PCR tests, healthcare professional clearance, or symptom resolution. Each participant in the prospective study had whole blood, serum and a nasopharyngeal or oropharyngeal swab collected by mobile phlebotomists. Participants in the prospective study had the option to provide additional blood draws and questionnaires over a roughly 2-month period. Before DNA extraction, prospective study blood samples were shipped either frozen or at room temperature. TCRbeta CDR3 regions were amplified from genomic DNA by means of the immunoSEQ Assay, a bias-controlled multiplex PCR. Concerning the study's data processing: Nucleated cell counts per sample were estimated from amplification of reference gene primers within the assay. Sequence reads were collapsed and filtered to measure the absolute abundance of every unique TCRbeta CDR3 rearrangement. For each sample, productive Simpson clonality was calculated by taking the square root of Simpson's diversity index across productive rearrangements. In TCRdb, the immuneACCESS table is reduced to in-frame sequences with V and J assigned. These tables do not hold every clone; where another copy was compared, an unresolved V gene accounts for under half, and the others remain unexplained. The V and J calls and clone size were taken over from that table, and D and trimming were inferred from the DNA. The sample data list around 430,000 clones, and around 87% of these were observed just once. The top ten hold 10% of the sample.

The germline V end is reduced by 1 base and the J end by 1 base; junction bases left unmatched: 1. Its CDR3 holds 16 amino acids, cysteine through phenylalanine. Only CDR3 DNA is held: 48 bases, read in frame from base 1. The germline V gene specifies SGHNT as CDR1 and YENEEA as CDR2. Remarks on this clone: The clone's antigen remains unknown. Per-base quality was not reported, and no clone a single base away is much larger than it.

The research as a whole found: The quantity of clinical and demographic metadata differed by source and by participant and was supplied without curation.

This clonotype originated in a woman in her fifties or sixties who had recovered from COVID-19. The sequencing input was PBMCs or T cells enriched from blood (not recorded which). This chain is built from TRBV11-3 and TRBJ2-5; TRBD2 lines up with 12 middle nucleotides. The DNA sequence follows: TGTGCCAGCAGCTTAGTGACTAGCGGGGGCCAAGAGACCCAGTACTTC. This translates into CASSLVTSGGQETQYF.